Here is one T cell receptor (beta chain) with its context. Its antigen is currently unknown. These data are taken from a study of cytomegalovirus exposure and HLA in healthy donors. The CDR3 is 15 residues long. The germline V gene encodes CDR1 LGHNA and CDR2 YNFKEQ. V lost 0 bases and J lost 4; bases outside the gene matches: 5. Primers: 60 Vbeta forward and 13 Jbeta reverse. This table comes from immunoSEQ multiplex PCR, and its TCRdb copy is limited to in-frame clones, with some not included. This listing includes some 72,000 clones. Findings and caveats of the study: Among donors in an Asian-associated ancestry cluster, a later analysis reportedly found fewer N-insertions than the roughly 730-donor mean.

The sequencing sample was made of PBMCs. The chain links TRBV4-2 to TRBJ1-2, with TRBD1 matching 7 bases. The source is a man younger than 40 in good health and CMV-seronegative. CDR3 in amino acids: CASSQDPDRSYGYTF. Written as DNA, the CDR3 is TGTGCCAGCAGCCAAGACCCGGACAGGTCCTATGGCTACACCTTC.